This TCR beta chain was captured by sequencing in a study of PD-L1 blockade in urothelial cancer. For the study at large: Atezolizumab was started by patients in 2014 at 1,200 mg intravenously every 3 weeks.

This clone has only a few counts. Indicated time point: pretreatment peripheral blood. Some clones are missing from TCRdb's copy, which holds only in-frame ones; the method was immunoSEQ multiplex PCR. The sample holds 40,000 or so clones, approximately 90% seen once. The material was PBMCs, obtained around atezolizumab (anti-PD-L1) treatment. The clonotype comes from a woman aged 60-75 years with urothelial cancer.

The CDR3 nucleotides read TGTGCCAGCAGCTACCGCTCACCTAGTTACGAGCAGTACTTC. Translated, it gives CASSYRSPSYEQYF. This chain connects TRBV28 to TRBJ2-7, with no clear D. V was pared by 6 bases and J by 4 bases, with 16 bases between. The CDR3 is 14 residues long. CDR1 and CDR2 (germline): MDHEN, SYDVKM.